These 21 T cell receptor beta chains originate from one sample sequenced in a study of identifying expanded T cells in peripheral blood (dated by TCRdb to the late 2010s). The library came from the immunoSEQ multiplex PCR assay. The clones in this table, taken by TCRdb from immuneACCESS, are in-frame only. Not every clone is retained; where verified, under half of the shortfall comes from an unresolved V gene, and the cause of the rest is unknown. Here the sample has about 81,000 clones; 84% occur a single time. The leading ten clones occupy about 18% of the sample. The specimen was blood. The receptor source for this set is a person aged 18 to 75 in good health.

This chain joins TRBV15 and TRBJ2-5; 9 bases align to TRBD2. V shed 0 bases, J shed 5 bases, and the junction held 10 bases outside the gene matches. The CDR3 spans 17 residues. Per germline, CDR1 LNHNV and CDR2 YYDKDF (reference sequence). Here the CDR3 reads CATSRDFGAGGQETQYF. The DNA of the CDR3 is TGTGCCACCAGCAGAGATTTTGGAGCGGGAGGCCAGGAGACCCAGTACTTC.

CDR3: CASSDGGEKLFF. CDR3 DNA sequence: TGTGCCAGCAGTGACGGGGGTGAAAAACTGTTTTTT. This sequence joins TRBV28 and TRBJ1-4, with D possibly being TRBD1 (5 bases). Germline assignment: CDR1 MDHEN and CDR2 SYDVKM. Trimming took off 5 bases at V and 7 bases at J, with 8 bases between the two ends. This CDR3 spans 12 amino acids.

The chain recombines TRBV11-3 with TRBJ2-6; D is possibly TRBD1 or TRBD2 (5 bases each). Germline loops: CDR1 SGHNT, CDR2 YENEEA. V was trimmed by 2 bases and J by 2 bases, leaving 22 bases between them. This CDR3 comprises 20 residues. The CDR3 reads CASSLSAWGTILTGANVLTF. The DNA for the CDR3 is TGTGCCAGCAGCTTAAGTGCGTGGGGGACCATTCTTACTGGGGCCAACGTCCTGACTTTC.

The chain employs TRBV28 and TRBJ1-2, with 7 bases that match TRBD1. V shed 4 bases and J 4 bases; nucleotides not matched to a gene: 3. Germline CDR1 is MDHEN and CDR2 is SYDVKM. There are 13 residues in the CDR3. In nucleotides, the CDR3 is TGTGCCAGCAGTTCAGGGGGAGGCTATGGCTACACCTTC. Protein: CASSSGGGYGYTF.

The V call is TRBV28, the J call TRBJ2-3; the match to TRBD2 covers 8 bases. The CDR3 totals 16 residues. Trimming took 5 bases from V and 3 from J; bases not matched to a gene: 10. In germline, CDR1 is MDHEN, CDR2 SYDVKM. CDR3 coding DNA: TGTGCCAGCAGTCAACCGGGACTAGGGGGGACAGATACGCAGTATTTT. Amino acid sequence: CASSQPGLGGTDTQYF.

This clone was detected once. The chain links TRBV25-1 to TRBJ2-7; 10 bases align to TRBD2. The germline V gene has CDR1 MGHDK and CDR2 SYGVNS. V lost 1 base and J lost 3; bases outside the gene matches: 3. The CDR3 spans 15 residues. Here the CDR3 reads CASSELLAGGYEQYF. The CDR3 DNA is TGTGCCAGCAGTGAATTGTTAGCGGGAGGCTACGAGCAGTACTTC.

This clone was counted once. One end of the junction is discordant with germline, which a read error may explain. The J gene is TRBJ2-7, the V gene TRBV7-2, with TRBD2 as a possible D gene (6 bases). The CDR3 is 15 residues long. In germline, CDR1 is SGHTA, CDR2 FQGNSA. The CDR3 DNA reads TGTGCCAGCAGCTTAGAATATGGAGGGAGGACTCCTCAGATTTTC. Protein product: CASSLEYGGRTPQIF.

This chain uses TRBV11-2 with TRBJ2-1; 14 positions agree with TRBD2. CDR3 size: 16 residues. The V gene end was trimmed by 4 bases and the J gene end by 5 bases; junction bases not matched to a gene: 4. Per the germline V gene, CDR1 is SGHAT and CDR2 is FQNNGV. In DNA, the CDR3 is TGTGCCAGCAGCTCCAAGGGACTAGCGGGGGACAATGAGCAGTTCTTC. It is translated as CASSSKGLAGDNEQFF.

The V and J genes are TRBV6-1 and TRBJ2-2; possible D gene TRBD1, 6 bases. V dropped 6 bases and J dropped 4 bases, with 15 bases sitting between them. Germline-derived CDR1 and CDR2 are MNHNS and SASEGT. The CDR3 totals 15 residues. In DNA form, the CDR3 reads TGTGCCAGCAGCGCTGCACAGGGTGTCACCGGGGAGCTGTTTTTT. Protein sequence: CASSAAQGVTGELFF.

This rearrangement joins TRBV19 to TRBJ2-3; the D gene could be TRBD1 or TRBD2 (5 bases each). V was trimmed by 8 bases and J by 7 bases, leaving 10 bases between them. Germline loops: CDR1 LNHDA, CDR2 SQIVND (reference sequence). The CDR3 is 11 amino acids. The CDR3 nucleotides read TGTGCCAGTGAGGTGGGACATACGCAGTATTTT. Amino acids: CASEVGHTQYF.

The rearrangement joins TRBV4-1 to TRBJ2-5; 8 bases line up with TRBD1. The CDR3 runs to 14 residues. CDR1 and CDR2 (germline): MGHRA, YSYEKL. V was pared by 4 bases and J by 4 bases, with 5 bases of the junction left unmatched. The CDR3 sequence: CASSPLQGGETQYF. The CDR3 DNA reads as TGCGCCAGCAGCCCCTTACAGGGGGGAGAGACCCAGTACTTC.

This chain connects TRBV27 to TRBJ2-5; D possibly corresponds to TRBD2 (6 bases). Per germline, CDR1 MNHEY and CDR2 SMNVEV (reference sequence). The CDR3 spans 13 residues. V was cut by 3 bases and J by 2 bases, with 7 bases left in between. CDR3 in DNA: TGTGCCAGCAGTTTTGGGGGGCAAGAGACCCAGTACTTC. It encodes CASSFGGQETQYF.

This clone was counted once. CDR3 region: CASSQGREAFF. The DNA of the CDR3 is TGTGCCAGCAGCCAGGGACGGGAAGCTTTCTTT. The chain recombines TRBV5-4 with TRBJ1-1; TRBD1 is a possible D gene (5 bases). Trimming took 4 bases from V and 8 from J, leaving 9 bases between them. The CDR3 is 11 residues long. Germline values: CDR1 SGHNT, CDR2 YYREEE (reference sequence).

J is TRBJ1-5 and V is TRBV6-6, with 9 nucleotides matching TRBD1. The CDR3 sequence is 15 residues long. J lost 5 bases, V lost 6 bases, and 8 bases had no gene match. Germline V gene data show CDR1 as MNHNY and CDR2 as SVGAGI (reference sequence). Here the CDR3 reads CASSPRDRADQPQHF. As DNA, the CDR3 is TGTGCCAGCAGCCCCAGGGACAGGGCTGATCAGCCCCAGCATTTT.

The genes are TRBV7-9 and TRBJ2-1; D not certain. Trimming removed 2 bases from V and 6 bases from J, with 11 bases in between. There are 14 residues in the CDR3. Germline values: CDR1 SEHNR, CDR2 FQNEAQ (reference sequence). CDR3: CASSLSSFPNEQFF. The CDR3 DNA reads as TGTGCCAGCAGCTTATCGTCCTTCCCCAATGAGCAGTTCTTC. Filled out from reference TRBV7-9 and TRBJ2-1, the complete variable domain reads DTGVSQNPRHKITKRGQNVTFRCDPISEHNRLYWYRQTLGQGPEFLTYFQNEAQLEKSRLLSDRFSAERPKGSFSTLEIQRTEQGDSAMYLCASSLSSFPNEQFFGPGTRLTVL.

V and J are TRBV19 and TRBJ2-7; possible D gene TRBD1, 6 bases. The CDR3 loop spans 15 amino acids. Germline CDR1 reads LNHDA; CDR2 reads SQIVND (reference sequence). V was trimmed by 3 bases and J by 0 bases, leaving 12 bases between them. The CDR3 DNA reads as TGTGCCAGTAGTATCCAGGGGCAGAGCTCCTACGAGCAGTACTTC. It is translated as CASSIQGQSSYEQYF.

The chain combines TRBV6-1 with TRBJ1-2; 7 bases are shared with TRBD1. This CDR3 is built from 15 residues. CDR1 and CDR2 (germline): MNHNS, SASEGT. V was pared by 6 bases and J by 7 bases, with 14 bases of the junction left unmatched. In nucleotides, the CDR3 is TGTGCCAGCAGCCCCATAGACAGGGAGTTACTTGGCTACACCTTC. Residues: CASSPIDRELLGYTF.

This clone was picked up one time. The CDR3 loop is CASSLNRGETQYF. CDR3 nucleotide sequence: TGCGCCAGCAGCTTGAACAGGGGGGAGACCCAGTACTTC. This chain joins TRBV5-1 and TRBJ2-5; 8 nucleotides match TRBD1. The ends lost 1 base at V and 5 bases at J; junction bases unmatched: 1. CDR1 is SGHRS and CDR2 is YFSETQ in the germline V gene. The CDR3 totals 13 residues.

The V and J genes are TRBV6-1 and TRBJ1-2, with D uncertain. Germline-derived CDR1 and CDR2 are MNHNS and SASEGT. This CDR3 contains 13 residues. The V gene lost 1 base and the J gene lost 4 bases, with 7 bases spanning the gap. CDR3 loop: CASSEEQFYGYTF. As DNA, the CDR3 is TGTGCCAGCAGTGAAGAGCAGTTCTATGGCTACACCTTC.

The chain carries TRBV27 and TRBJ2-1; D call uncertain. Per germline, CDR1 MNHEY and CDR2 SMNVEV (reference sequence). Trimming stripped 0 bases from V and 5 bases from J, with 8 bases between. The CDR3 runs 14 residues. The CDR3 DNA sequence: TGTGCCAGCAGTTTATCCGGCAGCAACAATGAGCAGTTCTTC. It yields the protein CASSLSGSNNEQFF.

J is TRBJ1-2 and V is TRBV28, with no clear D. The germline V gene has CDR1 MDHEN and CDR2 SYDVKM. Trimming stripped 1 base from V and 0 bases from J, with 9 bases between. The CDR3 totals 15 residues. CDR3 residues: CASSLLHSANYGYTF. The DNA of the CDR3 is TGTGCCAGCAGTTTATTGCACAGCGCTAACTATGGCTACACCTTC.